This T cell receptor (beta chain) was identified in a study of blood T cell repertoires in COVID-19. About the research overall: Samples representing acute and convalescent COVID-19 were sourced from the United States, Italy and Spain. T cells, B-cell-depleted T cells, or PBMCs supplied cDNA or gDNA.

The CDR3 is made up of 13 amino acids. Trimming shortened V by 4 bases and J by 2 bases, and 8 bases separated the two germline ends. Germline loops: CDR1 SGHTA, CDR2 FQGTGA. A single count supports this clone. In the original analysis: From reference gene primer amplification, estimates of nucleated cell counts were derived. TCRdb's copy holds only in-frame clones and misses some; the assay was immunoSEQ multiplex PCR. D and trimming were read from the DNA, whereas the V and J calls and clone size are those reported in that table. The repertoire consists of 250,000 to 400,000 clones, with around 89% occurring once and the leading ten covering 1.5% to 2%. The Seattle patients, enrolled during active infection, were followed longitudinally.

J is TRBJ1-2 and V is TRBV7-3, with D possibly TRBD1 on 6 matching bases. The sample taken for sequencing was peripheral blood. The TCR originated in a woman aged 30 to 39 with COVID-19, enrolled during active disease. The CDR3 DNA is TGTGCCAGCAGCTCCGGACAGAACTATGGCTACACCTTC. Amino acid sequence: CASSSGQNYGYTF. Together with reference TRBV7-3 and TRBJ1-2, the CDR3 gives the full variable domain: GAGVSQTPSNKVTEKGKYVELRCDPISGHTALYWYRQSLGQGPEFLIYFQGTGAADDSGLPNDRFFAVRPEGSVSTLKIQRTERGDSAVYLCASSSGQNYGYTFGSGTRLTVV.